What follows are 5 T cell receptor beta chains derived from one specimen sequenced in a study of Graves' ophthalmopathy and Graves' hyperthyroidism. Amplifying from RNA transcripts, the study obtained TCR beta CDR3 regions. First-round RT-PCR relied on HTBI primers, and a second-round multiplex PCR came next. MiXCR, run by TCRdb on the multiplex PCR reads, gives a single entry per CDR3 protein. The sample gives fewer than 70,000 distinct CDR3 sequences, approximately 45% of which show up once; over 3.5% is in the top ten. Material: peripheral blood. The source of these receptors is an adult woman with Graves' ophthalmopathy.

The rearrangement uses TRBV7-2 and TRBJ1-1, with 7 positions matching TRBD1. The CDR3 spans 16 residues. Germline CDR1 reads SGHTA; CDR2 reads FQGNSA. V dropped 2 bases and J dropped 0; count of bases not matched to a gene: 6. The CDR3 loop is CASSLPGQLMNTEAFF. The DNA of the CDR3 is TGTGCCAGCAGCTTACCGGGACAGCTTATGAACACTGAAGCTTTCTTT.

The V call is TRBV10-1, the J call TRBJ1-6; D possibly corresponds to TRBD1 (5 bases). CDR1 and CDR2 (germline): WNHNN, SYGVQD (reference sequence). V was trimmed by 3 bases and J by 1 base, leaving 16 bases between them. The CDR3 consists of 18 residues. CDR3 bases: TGCGCCAGCAGTGATGGGGGTTCTGTAGGATCCTATAATTCACCCCTCCACTTT. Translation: CASSDGGSVGSYNSPLHF.

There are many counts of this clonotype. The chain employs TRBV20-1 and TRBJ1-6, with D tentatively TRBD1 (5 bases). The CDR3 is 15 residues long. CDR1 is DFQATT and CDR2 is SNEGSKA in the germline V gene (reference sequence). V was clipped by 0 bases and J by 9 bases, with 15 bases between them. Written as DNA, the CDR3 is TGCAGTGCTAGAGATTCGGCAGGGAGGTTTTCACCCCTCCACTTT. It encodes CSARDSAGRFSPLHF.

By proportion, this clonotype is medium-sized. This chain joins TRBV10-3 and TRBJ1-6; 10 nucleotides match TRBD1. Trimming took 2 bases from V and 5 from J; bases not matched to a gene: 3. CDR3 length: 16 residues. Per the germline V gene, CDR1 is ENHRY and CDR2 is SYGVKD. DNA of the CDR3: TGTGCCATCAGTGAGGAGGGGACAGGGGATAATTCACCCCTCCACTTT. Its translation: CAISEEGTGDNSPLHF.

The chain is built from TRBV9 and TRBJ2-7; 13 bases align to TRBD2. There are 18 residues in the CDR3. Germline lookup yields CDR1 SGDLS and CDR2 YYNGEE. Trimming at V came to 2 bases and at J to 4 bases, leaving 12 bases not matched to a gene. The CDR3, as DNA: TGTGCCAGCAGCGTGGGGACTAGCGGGACTCGGTTATCATACGAGCAGTACTTC. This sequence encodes CASSVGTSGTRLSYEQYF.